The T cell receptor (beta chain) under discussion was sequenced for a study of blood T cell repertoires in COVID-19. The CDR3 is 15 residues long. CDR1 is LGHNA, CDR2 YSLEER, per germline. J gave up 7 bases and V 4 bases, and 7 bases lay outside the gene matches. Assay used: immunoSEQ multiplex PCR; TCRdb lists only in-frame clones, some missing. The sample records about 94,000 clones, around two thirds being singletons. The chain couples TRBV4-3 to TRBJ1-2; the match to TRBD1 covers 12 bases. This sequence originates from a man between 65 and 85 years old with COVID-19, enrolled during active disease. The sample consisted of peripheral blood. DNA for the CDR3: TGCGCCAGCAGCCTCACCGGGACAGGGGGCCGTGGCTACACCTTC. This codes for CASSLTGTGGRGYTF.